This record concerns one T cell receptor beta chain sequence. Its antigen remains unidentified. The sample is drawn from a study of OX40 agonist ivuxolimab in advanced cancers. For the study at large: Under the entry rules, prior anti-PD-1, anti-PD-L1 or anti-CTLA-4 therapy was allowed, and roughly 39% had some.

Unmatched junction bases numbered 7, after V lost 5 bases and J lost 4 bases. CDR1 and CDR2 (germline): LNHDA, SQIVND (reference sequence). This CDR3 region has 14 residues. The repertoire was sequenced with immunoSEQ multiplex PCR; TCRdb's copy has only in-frame clones and lacks some. The repertoire consists of 60,000 to 85,000 clones, with 87% occurring once and the leading ten covering around 0.56%. Prior autoimmune disease or systemic immunosuppression barred patients. Overall study findings and caveats: Fewer expanded clones were found on average in CD4+ than in CD8+ T cells. Clonal expansion from baseline to week 6 occurred in both CD4+ and CD8+ T cells.

The sequence came from an adult with an advanced solid tumor such as melanoma, head and neck, liver or kidney cancer. This chain joins TRBV19 and TRBJ2-5; TRBD1 matches at 7 bases. Sequencing was performed on CD4+ or CD8+ T cells sorted from blood, taken in a trial of the OX40 agonist ivuxolimab. CDR3 DNA: TGTGCCAGTAGTCGGGCAGGGGGACGAGAGACCCAGTACTTC. Translated: CASSRAGGRETQYF.